Listed below are T cell receptor beta chains from one sample, sequenced in a study of monozygotic twins with inflammatory bowel disease. From its re-call of the 5' RACE reads, TCRdb lists each CDR3 protein once, without DNA. The sample yields a few hundred thousand distinct CDR3 sequences, of which the top ten take up 2.5% to 3%. The sequenced material came from blood. The receptors derive from a human donor with ulcerative colitis or Crohn's disease, or a healthy co-twin of an affected twin (not recorded which). Both conserved end residues are part of each CDR3. Each record gives: V gene, J gene, CDR3 protein.

>TRBV5-1|TRBJ1-1
CVSSPTPTVMNTEAFF
>TRBV7-6|TRBJ2-7
CASSRGQTLYYEQYF
>TRBV5-1|TRBJ1-4
CASSLTPDRFGLATNEKLFF
>TRBV6-5|TRBJ2-1
CASRGRSYNEQFF
>TRBV4-3|TRBJ2-3
CASSQGYGGRPDTQYF
>TRBV6-5|TRBJ2-7
CASSYGGQGYEQYF
>TRBV7-8|TRBJ2-7
CASSLEQPYEQYF
>TRBV29-1|TRBJ2-2
CSVEALAGGRTGELFF
>TRBV9|TRBJ2-4
CASSVGASSRAKNIQYF
>TRBV2|TRBJ2-7
CASSVVTDYEQYF
>TRBV4-1|TRBJ2-5
CASSQDGARETQYF
>TRBV12-3/TRBV12-4|TRBJ1-1
CASSSGTGWEAFF
>TRBV14|TRBJ2-5
CASSQGLGPSGRETQYF
>TRBV7-8|TRBJ2-1
CASSLVRDSNNEQFF
>TRBV5-1|TRBJ1-2
CASSLGQGYYTF
>TRBV12-3/TRBV12-4|TRBJ1-4
CASSFTWTGPGKLFF
>TRBV14|TRBJ2-2
CASSSLPGELFF
>TRBV5-1|TRBJ2-1
CASSLEGGESYNEQFF
>TRBV20-1|TRBJ2-6
CSAIDPKWSGANVLTF
>TRBV12-3/TRBV12-4|TRBJ2-3
CASSLMGAAADTQYF
>TRBV20-1|TRBJ2-7
CSARVGRGREQYF
>TRBV24-1|TRBJ2-1
CATSGWENEQFF
>TRBV5-1|TRBJ2-5
CASSPGTRTYF
>TRBV29-1|TRBJ2-3
CSVGVSRTDTQYF
>TRBV6-5|TRBJ2-7
CASSSGQGKLTYEQYF
>TRBV5-1|TRBJ2-3
CASSLSTGSGHTDTQYF
>TRBV4-1|TRBJ2-3
CASSQGIGGTYTDTQYF
>TRBV6-5|TRBJ1-4
CASSYRDFRGSLFF